This T cell receptor beta chain was identified in a study of T cell responses to AZD1222 COVID-19 vaccine. General observations from the study: With dominance at 160-218 and 743-854, vaccine-associated CD4 TCRs spanned spike. Researchers took repertoire samples only after the peak T cell response had come. Donors were mostly white British, more females; clonal diversity possibly underestimated. Within unmutated variant regions lay the reported targets of nearly half of spike-specific TCRs.

The CDR3 extends over 14 amino acids. Germline CDR1 and CDR2: SGHDT and YYEEEE. Germline trimming cut 6 bases from V and 1 base from J; bases unmatched to any gene: 3. Note on this clone: As yet, its antigen is unknown.

The table came from immunoSEQ multiplex PCR; TCRdb's copy has only in-frame clones and leaves some out. This sample carries some 120,000 clones, about nine tenths of them seen once, and the ten largest clones take about 4.4%. This chain joins TRBV5-6 and TRBJ2-3; 9 positions agree with TRBD2. This sequence originates from an adult in good health. Source: peripheral blood, taken on day 0 of MenACWY control vaccination. The CDR3 sequence: CASTRTSGTDTQYF. The CDR3 DNA reads as TGTGCCAGCACCAGGACTAGCGGCACAGATACGCAGTATTTT.